This TCR beta chain originates from a study of cytomegalovirus exposure and HLA in healthy donors. Broader study findings: Associated with cytomegalovirus, according to the listing, were around 160 TCR beta chains. A missense DCLRE1C variant was associated with V- and J-gene trimming of TCR beta chains in a later analysis, and an independent cohort replicated the association. The productive fraction for most TCR beta V segments was about 87% or about 30% in an earlier analysis.

This clone has a handful of counts. Antigen: not known. The PCR had 60 Vbeta and 13 Jbeta primers. The table came from immunoSEQ multiplex PCR; TCRdb's copy has only in-frame clones and leaves some out. The sample has about 150,000 clones; roughly 80% are singletons. Trimming at V came to 2 bases and at J to 7 bases, leaving 5 bases not matched to a gene. Germline V gene sequence: CDR1 SEHNR, CDR2 FQNEAQ (reference sequence). This CDR3 contains 15 residues. Material: PBMCs. The TCR originated in a man under 40 in good health and CMV-seropositive. This chain links TRBV7-9 with TRBJ2-1; 10 positions match TRBD2. This CDR3 reads CASSLSSGRRNEQFF. The DNA of the CDR3 is TGTGCCAGCAGCTTATCTAGCGGGAGAAGGAATGAGCAGTTCTTC.